A single sample gave rise to the 22 T cell receptor beta chains below, sequenced in a study of blood T cell repertoires in COVID-19. This table comes from immunoSEQ multiplex PCR, and its TCRdb copy is limited to in-frame clones, with some not included. The sample carries about 270,000 clones, under 90% recorded once. The sequencing sample was made of peripheral blood. Receptors originate from a woman aged 60 to 75 with active or convalescent COVID-19.

The chain combines TRBV9 with TRBJ2-6; possible D gene TRBD2, 5 bases. Germline V gene sequence: CDR1 SGDLS, CDR2 YYNGEE. Trimming pared 4 bases from V and 0 bases from J, leaving 11 bases between. The CDR3 consists of 16 residues. In DNA, the CDR3 is TGTGCCAGCAGCTTCCACGGGGACTCTGGGGCCAACGTCCTGACTTTC. It specifies CASSFHGDSGANVLTF.

V gene TRBV19 combines with J gene TRBJ1-2; D possibly corresponds to TRBD1 (6 bases). The germline gives CDR1 LNHDA, CDR2 SQIVND (reference sequence). V shed 2 bases and J shed 6 bases, with 16 bases lying between them. This CDR3 region has 15 residues. The chain's CDR3 is CASSISSQGWNGYTF. The CDR3 bases are TGTGCCAGTAGTATATCCTCACAGGGTTGGAATGGCTACACCTTC.

The chain uses TRBV7-9 and TRBJ1-1; unclear D gene. This CDR3 region has 14 residues. The V and J ends lost 0 bases and 5 bases respectively, with 10 bases between them. Germline loops: CDR1 SEHNR, CDR2 FQNEAQ (reference sequence). DNA of the CDR3: TGTGCCAGCAGCTTAGCCGTCGGTTTGACTGAAGCTTTCTTT. Translation gives CASSLAVGLTEAFF.

V is TRBV6-5 and J is TRBJ1-6; TRBD1 aligns across 8 bases. The V gene's germline CDR1 is MNHEY and CDR2 SVGAGI. This CDR3 region has 13 residues. With V trimmed by 7 bases and J by 12 bases, 8 bases remained unmatched. The CDR3 sequence is CASKRTGIGPLHF. CDR3 in DNA: TGTGCCAGCAAAAGGACAGGGATAGGACCCCTCCACTTT.

The rearrangement uses TRBV4-3 and TRBJ2-1; a possible D gene is TRBD2 (5 bases). CDR1 is LGHNA, CDR2 YSLEER, per germline. Deletions cut 0 bases from V and 4 bases from J, with 19 bases between. This CDR3 has 18 amino acids. The CDR3 loop reads CASSQDPPGLWNYNEQFF. CDR3 DNA sequence: TGCGCCAGCAGCCAAGATCCCCCAGGACTCTGGAATTACAATGAGCAGTTCTTC.

The gene calls are TRBV27 and TRBJ1-6; D gene unclear. Germline loops: CDR1 MNHEY, CDR2 SMNVEV (reference sequence). The CDR3 consists of 12 residues. Between the trimmed V and J ends, which lost 6 bases and 3 bases, there was a span of 3 bases. The CDR3 coding sequence is TGTGCCAGCAGCTACTATAATTCACCCCTCCACTTT. Its protein is CASSYYNSPLHF.

The V and J genes are TRBV12-5 and TRBJ1-2; 10 nucleotides agree with TRBD1. The CDR3 is 14 residues long. Germline CDR1 and CDR2: LGHNT and FRNRAP. The J segment lost 6 bases and the V segment lost 4 bases, leaving 5 bases of the junction unmatched. CDR3 nucleotide sequence: TGTGCTAGTGGTTCCGGGACAGGGGTCAATGGCTACACCTTC. It specifies CASGSGTGVNGYTF. Full variable domain (rest looked up from reference TRBV12-5 and TRBJ1-2): DARVTQTPRHKVTEMGQEVTMRCQPILGHNTVFWYRQTMMQGLELLAYFRNRAPLDDSGMPKDRFSAEMPDATLATLKIQPSEPRDSAVYFCASGSGTGVNGYTFGSGTRLTVV.

The chain has TRBV7-3 and TRBJ2-1; 7 positions agree with TRBD2. This CDR3 has 19 amino acids. Germline assignment: CDR1 SGHTA and CDR2 FQGTGA. The trim removed 5 bases at V and 2 bases at J, leaving 18 bases unmatched. The CDR3 region is CASSPYGGTTSTPYNEQFF. DNA for the CDR3: TGTGCCAGCAGCCCCTATGGAGGGACTACCTCGACCCCCTACAATGAGCAGTTCTTC.

The CDR3 DNA follows: TGTGCCAGCTCACTCGGACAGGGGGGTACCTATGGCTACACCTTC. Its translation is CASSLGQGGTYGYTF. V and J are TRBV18 and TRBJ1-2; 10 bases align to TRBD1. The CDR3 covers 15 residues. V lost 4 bases and J lost 4; bases outside the gene matches: 6. Germline V gene data show CDR1 as KGHSH and CDR2 as LQKENI.

The chain's CDR3 is CASSSHRGRNSPLHF. The CDR3 DNA reads TGTGCCAGCAGTTCCCACAGGGGGCGGAATTCACCCCTCCACTTT. This sequence joins TRBV28 and TRBJ1-6; 9 bases agree with TRBD1. Trimming took 4 bases from V and 7 from J; bases not matched to a gene: 5. This CDR3 is 15 amino acids long. Germline V gene data show CDR1 as MDHEN and CDR2 as SYDVKM. The entire variable domain, with the rest obtained from reference TRBV28 and TRBJ1-6, is as follows: DVKVTQSSRYLVKRTGEKVFLECVQDMDHENMFWYRQDPGLGLRLIYFSYDVKMKEKGDIPEGYSVSREKKERFSLILESASTNQTSMYLCASSSHRGRNSPLHFGNGTRLTVT.

The CDR3 loop is CASSSNPGLMIAEQYF. The CDR3 DNA sequence: TGTGCCAGCAGCTCAAACCCGGGACTCATGATCGCCGAGCAGTACTTC. J is TRBJ2-7 and V is TRBV7-3; tentative D call: TRBD2 (6 bases). The CDR3 contains 16 residues. V was cut by 4 bases and J by 6 bases, with 22 bases left in between. Germline V CDR1 and CDR2: SGHTA, FQGTGA.

This chain connects TRBV6-6 to TRBJ2-3, with 13 bases that match TRBD2. Per germline, CDR1 MNHNY and CDR2 SVGAGI (reference sequence). The V segment lost 5 bases and the J segment 4 bases; nucleotides outside the gene matches: 9. The CDR3 consists of 17 residues. The CDR3 spells CASSQTSGGAGPDTQYF. CDR3 DNA sequence: TGTGCCAGCAGTCAAACTAGCGGGGGGGCCGGACCAGATACGCAGTATTTT.

The CDR3 protein is CASSLTGEGIDTQYF. The CDR3 coding sequence is TGCGCCAGCAGCCTTACAGGGGAAGGGATAGATACGCAGTATTTT. The V and J genes are TRBV5-1 and TRBJ2-3, with 7 bases that match TRBD1. V dropped 4 bases and J dropped 5; count of bases not matched to a gene: 10. This CDR3 is built from 15 residues. Germline V gene data show CDR1 as SGHRS and CDR2 as YFSETQ.

The rearrangement uses TRBV5-6 and TRBJ2-7; D is unclear. V lost 6 bases, J lost 4 bases, and 14 bases lay in between. Germline V gene sequence: CDR1 SGHDT, CDR2 YYEEEE. CDR3 length: 13 amino acids. The CDR3 DNA reads as TGTGCCAGCACTCAAGATGACGGGTACGAGCAGTACTTC. Protein: CASTQDDGYEQYF.

The chain employs TRBV7-9 and TRBJ2-1; 9 nucleotides match TRBD2. Unmatched junction bases numbered 3, after V lost 1 base and J lost 8 bases. The CDR3 spans 14 residues. CDR1 and CDR2 from the germline V gene are SEHNR and FQNEAQ (reference sequence). The CDR3 region has the DNA TGTGCCAGCAGCTTAGGGACTAGCGCCCATGAGCAGTTCTTC. Amino acid sequence: CASSLGTSAHEQFF.

The chain is built from TRBV11-3 and TRBJ2-3, with D perhaps TRBD2 (6 bases). Germline V lookup: CDR1 SGHNT, CDR2 YENEEA. The CDR3 has 15 amino acids. V was shortened by 0 bases and J by 4 bases, with 11 bases between the two germline ends. The CDR3 region is CASSLDGRDSDTQYF. CDR3 DNA: TGTGCCAGCAGCTTAGATGGGCGGGACTCAGATACGCAGTATTTT.

This sequence joins TRBV4-2 and TRBJ1-1, with 8 bases matching TRBD1. Germline V CDR1 and CDR2: LGHNA, YNFKEQ. CDR3 size: 12 residues. Unmatched junction bases numbered 5, after V lost 4 bases and J lost 10 bases. The CDR3 protein is CASSPFDRGAFF. The CDR3 region has the DNA TGTGCCAGCAGCCCTTTTGACAGGGGAGCTTTCTTT.

The V and J genes are TRBV5-5 and TRBJ1-2; the match to TRBD1 covers 7 bases. V trimming: 6 bases; J trimming: 4 bases; junction bases outside the gene matches: 9. Germline CDR1 reads SGHKS; CDR2 reads YYEKEE (reference sequence). The CDR3 length is 14 residues. This chain's CDR3 is CASTLGDRFYGYTF. CDR3 DNA: TGTGCCAGCACCCTTGGGGACAGATTCTATGGCTACACCTTC.

The chain couples TRBV7-3 to TRBJ1-1; D not resolved. Germline V gene sequence: CDR1 SGHTA, CDR2 FQGTGA. The length of the CDR3 is 13 residues. The V end lost 5 bases, the J end lost 5 bases, and 12 bases lay between the germline ends. CDR3 DNA sequence: TGTGCCAGCAGCCCCGTTCGGGGTACTGAAGCTTTCTTT. This translates into CASSPVRGTEAFF.

Comment on this clone: Other DNA sequences from this sample encode an identical CDR3 as well. V is TRBV7-8 and J is TRBJ1-5; 8 bases map to TRBD1. J was trimmed by 2 bases and V by 5 bases; bases with no gene match: 5. There are 15 residues in the CDR3. Per the germline V gene, CDR1 is SGHVS and CDR2 is FQNEAQ. The CDR3 nucleotides are TGTGCCAGCAGCCTGGGGACAGGCCGCAATCAGCCCCAGCATTTT. Encoded protein: CASSLGTGRNQPQHF.

The rearrangement uses TRBV6-2 or TRBV6-3 and TRBJ2-2, with 7 bases that match TRBD2. V was pared by 2 bases and J by 7 bases, with 4 bases of the junction left unmatched. This CDR3 region has 14 residues. The germline V gene encodes CDR1 MNHEY and CDR2 SVGEGT. CDR3 DNA sequence: TGTGCCAGCAGTTACGGTCGGGGGGACGGGGAGCTGTTTTTT. Protein: CASSYGRGDGELFF.

The chain recombines TRBV12-5 with TRBJ2-5; 9 bases are a match to TRBD2. CDR3 size: 15 residues. CDR1 and CDR2 (germline): LGHNT, FRNRAP. Trimming took 7 bases from V and 5 from J; bases not matched to a gene: 11. The CDR3 here is CASAQLLAGRETQYF. CDR3 nucleotide sequence: TGTGCTAGTGCCCAACTCCTAGCGGGGAGGGAGACCCAGTACTTC.